Below, 21 T cell receptor beta chains from the same sample are listed, as sequenced in a study of beta chain features in type 1 diabetes. Reverse transcribing all isolated RNA meant expressed TCRB transcripts were sequenced. This table comes from immunoSEQ multiplex PCR, and its TCRdb copy is limited to in-frame clones, with some not included. The profile shows 300,000 or so clones, 7% to 9% of them singletons. Input material: central memory CD4+ T cells from blood. The receptor set was obtained from a woman aged 18-30 years in good health.

This rearrangement joins TRBV6-5 to TRBJ2-5; possibly TRBD1 or TRBD2 for D (5 bases each). Germline CDR1 and CDR2: MNHEY and SVGAGI. The CDR3 extends over 13 amino acids. V lost 5 bases, J lost 1 base, and 8 bases lay in between. This CDR3 reads CASSVGVQETQYF. The CDR3 DNA follows: TGTGCCAGCAGTGTGGGGGTCCAAGAGACCCAGTACTTC.

This clone turned up a few times. This rearrangement joins TRBV19 to TRBJ1-4; 8 nucleotides match TRBD1. CDR1 is LNHDA, CDR2 SQIVND, per germline (reference sequence). The CDR3 consists of 14 residues. V was clipped by 6 bases and J by 8 bases; unmatched bases: 8. CDR3 amino acids: CASSAGQGGEKLFF. CDR3 DNA sequence: TGTGCCAGTAGCGCCGGACAGGGAGGGGAAAAACTGTTTTTT.

The V and J genes are TRBV5-4 and TRBJ1-2, with 8 nucleotides matching TRBD1. CDR1 is SGHNT and CDR2 is YYREEE in the germline V gene (reference sequence). The trim removed 4 bases at V and 4 bases at J, leaving 18 bases unmatched. The CDR3 is made up of 18 amino acids. The CDR3 bases are TGTGCCAGCAGCCGAGATCCCAGGGGGCCTTTGGAAGGCTATGGCTACACCTTC. Translated, it gives CASSRDPRGPLEGYGYTF.

This clone was recorded a few times. The CDR3: CASSQGKTRSGADTQYF. The CDR3 DNA reads as TGTGCCAGCAGCCAAGGAAAGACTAGGAGTGGGGCAGATACGCAGTATTTT. The chain couples TRBV7-2 to TRBJ2-3, with D perhaps matching TRBD2 (6 bases). Germline V gene data show CDR1 as SGHTA and CDR2 as FQGNSA. Deletions cut 5 bases from V and 4 bases from J, with 22 bases between. This CDR3 contains 17 residues.

V gene TRBV6-5 combines with J gene TRBJ2-3; D not certain. Germline V gene data show CDR1 as MNHEY and CDR2 as SVGAGI. Deletions cut 5 bases from V and 7 bases from J, with 7 bases between. The CDR3 contains 11 residues. The CDR3 region has the DNA TGTGCCAGCAGTAACAAATATACGCAGTATTTT. Residues: CASSNKYTQYF.

This clone was detected many times. V usage is TRBV7-2 and J usage is TRBJ2-7, with D uncertain. The CDR3 loop spans 13 amino acids. The germline CDR1 and CDR2 sequences are SGHTA and FQGNSA. V dropped 3 bases and J dropped 4 bases, with 10 bases sitting between them. The CDR3 DNA sequence: TGTGCCAGCAGCTTGGATGCAGGTTACGAGCAGTACTTC. This translates into CASSLDAGYEQYF.

This clone was seen a few times. V and J are TRBV10-3 and TRBJ2-7, with D unresolved. Trimming took 3 bases from V and 1 from J, leaving 10 bases between them. The CDR3 sequence is 14 residues long. Germline assignment: CDR1 ENHRY and CDR2 SYGVKD. This CDR3 is CAISDEVRSYEQYF. CDR3 nucleotide sequence: TGTGCCATCAGTGACGAGGTGAGATCCTACGAGCAGTACTTC.

This clone was seen a handful of times. This sequence joins TRBV13 and TRBJ1-1, with no clear D. There are 11 residues in the CDR3. Per germline, CDR1 PRHDT and CDR2 FYEKMQ (reference sequence). The V end was cut by 5 bases, the J end by 4 bases, with 5 bases between. This chain's CDR3 is CASSQITEAFF. CDR3 DNA: TGTGCCAGCAGCCAGATCACTGAAGCTTTCTTT.

The rearrangement links TRBV7-9 to TRBJ2-7, with D hard to call. CDR1 and CDR2 from the germline V gene are SEHNR and FQNEAQ (reference sequence). V dropped 3 bases and J dropped 4 bases, with 10 bases sitting between them. The CDR3 spans 13 residues. The CDR3: CASSFRQGYEQYF. DNA of the CDR3: TGTGCCAGCAGCTTTCGCCAAGGGTACGAGCAGTACTTC.

This clone was counted a few times. The rearrangement joins TRBV7-2 to TRBJ1-1; D possibly corresponds to TRBD1 (5 bases). Germline V gives CDR1 SGHTA, CDR2 FQGNSA. V lost 1 base and J 4 bases, leaving 13 bases between the germline ends. The CDR3 is 15 residues long. In DNA form, the CDR3 reads TGTGCCAGCAGCTTAGTTGGGACCCGAAGCACTGAAGCTTTCTTT. Translating gives CASSLVGTRSTEAFF.

A few counts support this clone. This may be a read error: a much more frequent sequence differs by one nucleotide. The chain carries TRBV7-2 and TRBJ2-7; D call uncertain. The V gene lost 0 bases and the J gene lost 3 bases, with 3 bases spanning the gap. Germline V lookup: CDR1 SGHTA, CDR2 FQGNSA. This CDR3 region has 12 residues. As DNA, the CDR3 is TGTGCCAGCAGCTTAGCGGACTACGAGCAGTACTTC. This encodes CASSLADYEQYF.

This clone has just a few counts. V gene TRBV29-1 combines with J gene TRBJ2-1; 13 nucleotides match TRBD2. Germline CDR1 SQVTM, CDR2 ANQGSEA. The CDR3 is 14 amino acids. J was trimmed by 8 bases and V by 8 bases; bases with no gene match: 9. The CDR3 bases are TGCAGCCACCCCGGACTAGCGGGAGAACATGAGCAGTTCTTC. Translated, it gives CSHPGLAGEHEQFF.

This chain uses TRBV15 with TRBJ2-5, with D perhaps matching TRBD2 (7 bases). The V end lost 5 bases, the J end lost 7 bases, and 26 bases lay between the germline ends. The CDR3 is 17 residues long. Germline-derived CDR1 and CDR2 are LNHNV and YYDKDF (reference sequence). CDR3 residues: CATSAELGGLLGGTQYF. CDR3 coding DNA: TGTGCCACCAGCGCCGAGCTGGGGGGGCTGCTGGGAGGGACCCAGTACTTC.

Ten or more counts support this clone. This chain uses TRBV27 with TRBJ1-1; perhaps TRBD1 as D (6 bases). Per the germline V gene, CDR1 is MNHEY and CDR2 is SMNVEV (reference sequence). The CDR3 has 15 residues. V was trimmed by 1 base and J by 5 bases, leaving 14 bases between them. DNA of the CDR3: TGTGCCAGCAGTTTATATGGGGGGCACGGAACTGAAGCTTTCTTT. Amino acid sequence: CASSLYGGHGTEAFF.

This clone was detected many times. In the same sample, other DNA sequences code for this CDR3. The V gene is TRBV4-3, the J gene TRBJ2-7; 12 bases agree with TRBD1. The junction had 2 bases not matched to a gene; V was cut back by 6 bases and J by 2 bases. The CDR3 sequence is 14 residues long. Germline V lookup: CDR1 LGHNA, CDR2 YSLEER. The CDR3 protein is CASSRDRGPYEQYF. Written as DNA, the CDR3 is TGCGCCAGCAGTAGGGACAGGGGGCCCTACGAGCAGTACTTC.

This clone was recorded a few times. V and J are TRBV13 and TRBJ1-1, with D hard to call. Germline assignment: CDR1 PRHDT and CDR2 FYEKMQ (reference sequence). This CDR3 is 14 amino acids long. Trimming pared 5 bases from V and 1 base from J, leaving 11 bases between. In nucleotides, the CDR3 is TGTGCCAGCAGCGCCGGCGGAAGGAACACTGAAGCTTTCTTT. Translating it yields CASSAGGRNTEAFF.

This clone was seen many times. V and J are TRBV23-1 and TRBJ2-2, with a weak D call TRBD2 (5 bases). TRBV23-1 is marked as an open reading frame, function uncertain. Between the trimmed V and J ends, which lost 1 base and 5 bases, there was a span of 8 bases. This CDR3 region has 14 residues. The CDR3 DNA follows: TGCGCCAGCAGTCAATTCGGGATTACCGGGGAGCTGTTTTTT. It encodes CASSQFGITGELFF.

The V call is TRBV7-8, the J call TRBJ2-3, with D possibly TRBD2 on 6 matching bases. CDR1 and CDR2 from the germline V gene are SGHVS and FQNEAQ. V dropped 6 bases and J dropped 2 bases, with 21 bases sitting between them. The CDR3 runs to 17 residues. The CDR3 here is CASSSWSPRDFTDTQYF. For the CDR3, the DNA is TGTGCCAGCAGTTCCTGGTCCCCCCGGGACTTCACAGATACGCAGTATTTT.

This clone was seen at least ten times. The rearrangement uses TRBV9 and TRBJ2-5; TRBD2 matches 7 bases. J gave up 5 bases and V 3 bases, and 10 bases lay outside the gene matches. Germline V gene sequence: CDR1 SGDLS, CDR2 YYNGEE. This CDR3 region has 15 residues. The CDR3 nucleotides are TGTGCCAGCAGCGCGAAAGCGGGGAAAGGGGAGACCCAGTACTTC. This sequence encodes CASSAKAGKGETQYF. Full variable domain (outside the CDR3, taken from reference TRBV9 and TRBJ2-5): DSGVTQTPKHLITATGQRVTLRCSPRSGDLSVYWYQQSLDQGLQFLIQYYNGEERAKGNILERFSAQQFPDLHSELNLSSLELGDSALYFCASSAKAGKGETQYFGPGTRLLVL.

The sample holds a few counts of this clone. This rearrangement joins TRBV6-5 to TRBJ2-7, with TRBD1 identical over 10 bases. The germline gives CDR1 MNHEY, CDR2 SVGAGI. Unmatched junction bases numbered 3, after V lost 7 bases and J lost 3 bases. The CDR3 contains 13 residues. This CDR3 is CASTRDRGYEQYF. CDR3 DNA: TGTGCCAGCACTAGGGACAGGGGCTACGAGCAGTACTTC.

This clone was picked up many times. V and J are TRBV9 and TRBJ2-1, with 12 bases identical to TRBD2. After removal of 5 bases from V and 6 bases from J, the junction contained 6 bases not matched to a gene. Germline V gene data show CDR1 as SGDLS and CDR2 as YYNGEE. The CDR3 contains 15 residues. Here the CDR3 DNA reads TGTGCCAGCAGTATTGGACTAGCGGGACTCAATGAGCAGTTCTTC. This encodes CASSIGLAGLNEQFF.